This T cell receptor beta chain comes out of a study of cytomegalovirus exposure and HLA in healthy donors (dated by TCRdb to the late 2010s). Notes on the research overall: According to a later analysis, one platform produced both the approximately 110 validation repertoires and the 700 or so repertoires of the first cohort. The study was designed to test whether signatures of past pathogen exposure could be identified by cataloging public T cell receptors. Besides the first cohort of some 670 subjects, a separate validation cohort made up of some 110 different subjects was used. To predict cytomegalovirus infection status, the study brought together high-throughput TCR immunosequencing, statistical association of individual TCRs with disease status, and machine learning.

Library preparation employed the immunoSEQ multiplex PCR assay. The source study handled its data this way. A statistical classification framework was built for diagnosing cytomegalovirus status from the catalog of TCR beta chain sequences. Not all clones reach the TCRdb copy of this immuneACCESS table, which keeps in-frame sequences only. Checked studies attribute under half of the gap to unresolved V genes and leave the rest unexplained. Clone size and the V and J calls come from that table; the DNA yielded D and trimming. The sample includes 150,000 or so clones, with less than 90% observed a single time. In total, the top ten clones hold 20% to 25% of the sample. A note on this clone: The clone's antigen remains unknown. Base qualities are not at hand, and no much larger clone is one base apart.

Paper-wide results and their limitations: A later analysis had no HLA typing for the validation cohort, so co-occurrence there was scored across all 130 or so repertoires. The study gave a list of about 160 TCR beta chains associated with cytomegalovirus. Subsequent analysis determined that TCRs grouped into clusters in the first cohort also showed a tendency toward co-occurrence across the roughly 130 validation repertoires, and approximately 94% of cluster scores exceeded 0. While some public TCRs were present in many individuals, most TCR sequences turned up only very rarely across donors. Cytomegalovirus status was reported to be diagnosed by the classifier with high specificity and sensitivity in both the original and validation cohorts. The authors suggested that the approach could potentially be extended to other disease states and immunological phenotypes. A few of the identified cytomegalovirus-associated TCR beta chains were confirmed in vitro to be specific for cytomegalovirus antigens.

Unmatched junction bases come to 13, with V trimmed by 7 bases and J by 8 bases. The CDR3 sequence holds 14 residues, the cysteine and phenylalanine included. Kept here is only the CDR3 DNA, which spans 42 bases and is read in frame from base 1. From a lookup of the germline V gene, CDR1 and CDR2 are WSHSY and SAAADI. The donors belonged to the validation cohort of around 120 subjects, which was separate from the roughly 700-subject first cohort. The sequence was obtained from a man aged 18 to 29 in good health and CMV-seropositive. The chain employs TRBV10-2 and TRBJ1-2, and 7 bases in between align with TRBD1. The sample comprised PBMCs. The DNA sequence is TGCGCCAGCACCACAGGGGCCGGGAGTTCCGGCTACACCTTC. The encoded protein is CASTTGAGSSGYTF.